This T cell receptor (beta chain) was profiled in a study of regulatory T cells in long-lasting Graves disease. Investigators prepared the TCR beta libraries by applying iRepertoire HTBI primers and Arm-PCR of CDR3 regions. TCRdb reprocessed the multiplex PCR reads with MiXCR, giving one entry per CDR3 protein. The sample consists of roughly 440,000 distinct CDR3 sequences, 15% to 20% of them appearing once. Study-level findings and limits: Persistent Graves' cases showed lower TCR diversity than newly diagnosed cases.

The length of the CDR3 is 14 residues. The germline V gene has CDR1 MNHNS and CDR2 SASEGT. The V end was cut by 2 bases, the J end by 3 bases, with 8 bases between. This clonotype showed up many times. What it recognizes is unknown. Time point of the sample: newly diagnosed GD, antithyroid drugs for less than 3 months. PBMC RNA was the source of the TCR library. The sample was also reused in another study, on T cells in Graves' hyperthyroidism and ophthalmopathy. From that report: Graves' hyperthyroidism was deemed stable absent ophthalmopathy progression within 18 months. Most thyroid clonotypes that were expanded above 0.001 also turned up in blood.

The receptor's source is a woman in her late teens or twenties with Graves disease. Sequenced here: peripheral blood mononuclear cells (PBMCs), sampled at new diagnosis, from a patient treated with antithyroid drugs. The chain uses TRBV6-1 and TRBJ2-1; no definite D call. The CDR3 loop is CASSEKGYYNEQFF. In nucleotides, the CDR3 is TGTGCCAGCAGTGAAAAAGGTTACTACAATGAGCAGTTCTTC.